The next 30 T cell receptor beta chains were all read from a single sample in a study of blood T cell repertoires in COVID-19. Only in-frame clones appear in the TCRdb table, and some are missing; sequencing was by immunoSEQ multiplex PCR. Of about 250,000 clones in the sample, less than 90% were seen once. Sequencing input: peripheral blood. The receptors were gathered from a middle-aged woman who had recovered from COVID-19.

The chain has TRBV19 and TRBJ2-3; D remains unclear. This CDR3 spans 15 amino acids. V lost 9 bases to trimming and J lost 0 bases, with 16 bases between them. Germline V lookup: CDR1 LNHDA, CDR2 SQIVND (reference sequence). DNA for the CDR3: TGTGCCAGGAACAGTGGGCCGTTAAGCACAGATACGCAGTATTTT. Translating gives CARNSGPLSTDTQYF.

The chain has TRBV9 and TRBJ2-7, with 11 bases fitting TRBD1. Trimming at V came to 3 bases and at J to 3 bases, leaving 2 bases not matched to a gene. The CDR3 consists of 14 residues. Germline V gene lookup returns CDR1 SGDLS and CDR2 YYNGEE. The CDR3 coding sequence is TGTGCCAGCAGCGGTGGGACAGGGGGCTACGAGCAGTACTTC. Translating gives CASSGGTGGYEQYF.

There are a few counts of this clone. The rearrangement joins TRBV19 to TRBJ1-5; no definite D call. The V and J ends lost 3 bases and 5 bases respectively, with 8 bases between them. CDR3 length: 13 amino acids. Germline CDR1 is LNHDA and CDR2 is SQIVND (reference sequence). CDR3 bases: TGTGCCAGTAGTATTGGGAGTTATCAGCCCCAGCATTTT. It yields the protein CASSIGSYQPQHF.

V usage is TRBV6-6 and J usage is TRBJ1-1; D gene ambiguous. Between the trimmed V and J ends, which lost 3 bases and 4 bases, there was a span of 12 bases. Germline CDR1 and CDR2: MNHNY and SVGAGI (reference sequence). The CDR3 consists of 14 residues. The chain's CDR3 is CASSYMGEGTEAFF. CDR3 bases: TGTGCCAGCAGTTATATGGGAGAGGGCACTGAAGCTTTCTTT.

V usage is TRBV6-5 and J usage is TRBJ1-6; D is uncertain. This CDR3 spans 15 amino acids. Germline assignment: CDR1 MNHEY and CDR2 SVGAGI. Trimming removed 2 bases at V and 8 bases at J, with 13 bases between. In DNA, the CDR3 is TGTGCCAGCAGTTACCAAGTGACATGGGATTCACCCCTCCACTTT. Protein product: CASSYQVTWDSPLHF.

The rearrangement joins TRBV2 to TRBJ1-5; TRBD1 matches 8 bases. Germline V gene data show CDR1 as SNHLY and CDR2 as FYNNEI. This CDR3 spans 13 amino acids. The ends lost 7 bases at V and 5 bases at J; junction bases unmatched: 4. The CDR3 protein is CASTGQGDQPQHF. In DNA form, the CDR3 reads TGTGCCAGCACTGGACAGGGCGATCAGCCCCAGCATTTT.

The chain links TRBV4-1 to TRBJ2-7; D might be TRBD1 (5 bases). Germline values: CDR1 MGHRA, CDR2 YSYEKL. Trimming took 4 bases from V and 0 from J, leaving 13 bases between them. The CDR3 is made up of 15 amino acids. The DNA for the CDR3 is TGCGCCAGCAGCCTACAGGACGTTCTCTCCTACGAGCAGTACTTC. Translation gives CASSLQDVLSYEQYF.

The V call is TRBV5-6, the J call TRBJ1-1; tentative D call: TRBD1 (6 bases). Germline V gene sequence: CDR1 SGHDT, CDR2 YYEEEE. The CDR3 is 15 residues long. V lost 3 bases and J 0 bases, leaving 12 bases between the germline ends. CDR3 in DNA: TGTGCCAGCAGCTCCAGGGGCACCATGAACACTGAAGCTTTCTTT. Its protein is CASSSRGTMNTEAFF.

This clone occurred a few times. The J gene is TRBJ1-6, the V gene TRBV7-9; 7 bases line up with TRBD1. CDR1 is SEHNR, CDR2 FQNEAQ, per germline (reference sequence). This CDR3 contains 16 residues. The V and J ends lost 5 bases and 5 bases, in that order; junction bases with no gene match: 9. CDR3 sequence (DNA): TGTGCCAGCAGCACATTATACAGGGGAAATAATTCACCCCTCCACTTT. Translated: CASSTLYRGNNSPLHF.

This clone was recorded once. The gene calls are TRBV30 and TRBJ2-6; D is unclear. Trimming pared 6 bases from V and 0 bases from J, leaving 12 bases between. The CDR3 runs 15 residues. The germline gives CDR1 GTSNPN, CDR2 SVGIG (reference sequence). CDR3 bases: TGTGCCTGCGCGACTTCCTACTCTGGGGCCAACGTCCTGACTTTC. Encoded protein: CACATSYSGANVLTF.

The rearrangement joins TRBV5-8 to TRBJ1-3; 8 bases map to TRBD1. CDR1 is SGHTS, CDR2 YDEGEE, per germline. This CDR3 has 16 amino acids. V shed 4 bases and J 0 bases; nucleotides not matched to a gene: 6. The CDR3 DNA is TGTGCCAGCAGCGCATACAGGGGGAGCTCTGGAAACACCATATATTTT. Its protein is CASSAYRGSSGNTIYF.

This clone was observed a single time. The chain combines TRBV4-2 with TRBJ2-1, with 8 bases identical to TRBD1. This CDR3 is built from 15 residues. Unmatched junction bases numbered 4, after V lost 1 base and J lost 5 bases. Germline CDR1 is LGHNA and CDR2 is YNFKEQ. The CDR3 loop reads CASSQGQGADNEQFF. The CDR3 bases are TGTGCCAGCAGCCAAGGCCAGGGGGCGGACAATGAGCAGTTCTTC.

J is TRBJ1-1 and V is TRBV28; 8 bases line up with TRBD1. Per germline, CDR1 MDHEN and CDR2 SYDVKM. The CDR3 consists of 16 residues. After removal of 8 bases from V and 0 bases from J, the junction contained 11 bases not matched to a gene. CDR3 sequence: CASRTGTGLMNTEAFF. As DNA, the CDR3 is TGTGCCAGCCGAACCGGGACAGGACTCATGAACACTGAAGCTTTCTTT.

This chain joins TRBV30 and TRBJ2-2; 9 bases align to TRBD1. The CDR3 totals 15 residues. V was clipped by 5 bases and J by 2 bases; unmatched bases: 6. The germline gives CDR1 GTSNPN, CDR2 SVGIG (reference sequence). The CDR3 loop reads CAWRTGVHNTGELFF. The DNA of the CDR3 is TGTGCCTGGCGGACAGGGGTTCATAACACCGGGGAGCTGTTTTTT.

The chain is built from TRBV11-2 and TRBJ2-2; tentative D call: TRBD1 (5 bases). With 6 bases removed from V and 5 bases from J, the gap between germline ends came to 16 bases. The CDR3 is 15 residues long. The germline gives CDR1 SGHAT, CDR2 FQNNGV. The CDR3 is CASSPTHRRTGELFF. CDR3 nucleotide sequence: TGTGCCAGCAGTCCCACCCACAGGCGGACCGGGGAGCTGTTTTTT.

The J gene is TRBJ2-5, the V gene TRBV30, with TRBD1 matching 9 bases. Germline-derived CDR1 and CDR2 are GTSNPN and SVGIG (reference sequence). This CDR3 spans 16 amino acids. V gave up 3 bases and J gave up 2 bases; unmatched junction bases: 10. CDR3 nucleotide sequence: TGTGCCTGGAGACCTCGGGACAGGGCTTGGCAAGAGACCCAGTACTTC. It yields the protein CAWRPRDRAWQETQYF.

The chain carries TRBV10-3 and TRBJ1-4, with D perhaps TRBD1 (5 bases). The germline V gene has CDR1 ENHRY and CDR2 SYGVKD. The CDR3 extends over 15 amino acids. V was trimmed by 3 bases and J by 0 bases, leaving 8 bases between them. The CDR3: CAISEQATTNEKLFF. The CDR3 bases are TGTGCCATCAGTGAACAGGCAACAACTAATGAAAAACTGTTTTTT.

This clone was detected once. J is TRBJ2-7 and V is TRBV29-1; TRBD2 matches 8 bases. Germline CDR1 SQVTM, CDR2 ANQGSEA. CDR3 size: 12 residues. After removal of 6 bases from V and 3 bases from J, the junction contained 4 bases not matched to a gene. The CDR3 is CSVGSGGYEQYF. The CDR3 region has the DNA TGCAGCGTCGGAAGCGGGGGCTACGAGCAGTACTTC.

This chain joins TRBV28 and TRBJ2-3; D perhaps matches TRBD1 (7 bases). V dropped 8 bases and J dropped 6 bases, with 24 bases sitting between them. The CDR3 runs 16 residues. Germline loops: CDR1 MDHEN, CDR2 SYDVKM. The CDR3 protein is CASLRGGTDPPDTQYF. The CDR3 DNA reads TGTGCCAGCCTGAGAGGGGGGACAGATCCCCCTGATACGCAGTATTTT. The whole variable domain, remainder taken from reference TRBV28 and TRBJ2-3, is DVKVTQSSRYLVKRTGEKVFLECVQDMDHENMFWYRQDPGLGLRLIYFSYDVKMKEKGDIPEGYSVSREKKERFSLILESASTNQTSMYLCASLRGGTDPPDTQYFGPGTRLTVL.

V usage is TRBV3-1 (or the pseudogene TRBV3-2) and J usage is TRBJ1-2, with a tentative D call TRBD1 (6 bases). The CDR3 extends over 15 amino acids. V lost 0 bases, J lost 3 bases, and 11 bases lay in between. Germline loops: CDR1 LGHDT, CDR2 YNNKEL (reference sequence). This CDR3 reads CASSQDFAGDYGYTF. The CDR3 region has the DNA TGTGCCAGCAGCCAAGATTTCGCAGGGGACTATGGCTACACCTTC.

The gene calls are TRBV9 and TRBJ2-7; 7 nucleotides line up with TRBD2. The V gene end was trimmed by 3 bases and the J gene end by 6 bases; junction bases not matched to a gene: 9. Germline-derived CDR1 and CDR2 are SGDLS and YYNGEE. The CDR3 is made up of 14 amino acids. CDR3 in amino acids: CASSASDPGGEQYF. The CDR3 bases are TGTGCCAGCAGCGCGTCTGACCCGGGGGGCGAGCAGTACTTC.

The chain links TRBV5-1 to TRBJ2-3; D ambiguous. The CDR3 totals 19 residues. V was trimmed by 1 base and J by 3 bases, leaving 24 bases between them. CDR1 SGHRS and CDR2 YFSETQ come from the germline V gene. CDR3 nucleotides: TGCGCCAGCAGCTTGAGCCCTATCAGGAAGTTTGGTCTAACAGATACGCAGTATTTT. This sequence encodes CASSLSPIRKFGLTDTQYF. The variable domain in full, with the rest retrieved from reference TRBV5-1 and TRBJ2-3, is KAGVTQTPRYLIKTRGQQVTLSCSPISGHRSVSWYQQTPGQGLQFLFEYFSETQRNKGNFPGRFSGRQFSNSRSEMNVSTLELGDSALYLCASSLSPIRKFGLTDTQYFGPGTRLTVL.

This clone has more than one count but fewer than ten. DNA of the CDR3: TGTGCCAGCAGCCAAGATTGGAGACAGCTAGGCATGAACACTGAAGCTTTCTTT. This translates into CASSQDWRQLGMNTEAFF. The V gene is TRBV14, the J gene TRBJ1-1, with D perhaps matching TRBD1 (5 bases). The CDR3 extends over 18 amino acids. Germline CDR1 is SGHDN and CDR2 is FVKESK. Trimming took 0 bases from V and 0 from J, leaving 17 bases between them.

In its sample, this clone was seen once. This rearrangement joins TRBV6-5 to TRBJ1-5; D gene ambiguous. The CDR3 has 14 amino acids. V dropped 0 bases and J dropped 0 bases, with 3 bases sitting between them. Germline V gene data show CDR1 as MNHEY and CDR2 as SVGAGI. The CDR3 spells CASSYSASNQPQHF. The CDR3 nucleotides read TGTGCCAGCAGTTACTCAGCTAGCAATCAGCCCCAGCATTTT.

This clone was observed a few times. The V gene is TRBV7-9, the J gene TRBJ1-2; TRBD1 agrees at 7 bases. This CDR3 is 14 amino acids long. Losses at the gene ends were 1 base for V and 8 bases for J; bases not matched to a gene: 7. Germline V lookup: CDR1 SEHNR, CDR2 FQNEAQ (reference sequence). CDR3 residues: CASSLGDRARGYTF. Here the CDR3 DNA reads TGTGCCAGCAGCTTAGGGGACAGAGCTCGGGGCTACACCTTC.

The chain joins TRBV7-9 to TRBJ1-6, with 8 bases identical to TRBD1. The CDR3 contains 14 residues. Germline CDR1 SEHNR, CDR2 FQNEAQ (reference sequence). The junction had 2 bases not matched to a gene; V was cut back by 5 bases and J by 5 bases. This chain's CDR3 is CASSATGDNSPLHF. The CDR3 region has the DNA TGTGCCAGCAGCGCGACAGGGGATAATTCACCCCTCCACTTT.

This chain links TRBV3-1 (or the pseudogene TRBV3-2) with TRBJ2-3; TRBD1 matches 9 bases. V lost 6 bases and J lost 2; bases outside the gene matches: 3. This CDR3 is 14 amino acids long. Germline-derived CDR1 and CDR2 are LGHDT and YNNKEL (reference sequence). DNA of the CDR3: TGTGCCAGCAGACGACAGGGGGTCACAGATACGCAGTATTTT. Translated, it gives CASRRQGVTDTQYF.

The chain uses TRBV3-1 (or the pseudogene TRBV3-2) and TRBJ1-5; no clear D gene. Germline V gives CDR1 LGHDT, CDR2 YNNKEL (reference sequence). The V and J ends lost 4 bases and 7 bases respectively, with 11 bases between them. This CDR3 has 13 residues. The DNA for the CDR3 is TGTGCCAGCAGCCGGGGAGACGGACAGCCCCAGCATTTT. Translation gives CASSRGDGQPQHF.

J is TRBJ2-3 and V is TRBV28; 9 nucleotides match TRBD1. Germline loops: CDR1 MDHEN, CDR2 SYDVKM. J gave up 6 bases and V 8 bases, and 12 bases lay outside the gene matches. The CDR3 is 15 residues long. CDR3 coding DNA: TGTGCCAGCGAGGGGGACAGGGCCGTTGCGGATACGCAGTATTTT. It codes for CASEGDRAVADTQYF.

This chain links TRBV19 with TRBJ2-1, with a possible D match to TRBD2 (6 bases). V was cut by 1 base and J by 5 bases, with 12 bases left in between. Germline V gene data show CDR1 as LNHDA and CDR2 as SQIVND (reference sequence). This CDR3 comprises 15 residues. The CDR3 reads CASSIVILADNEQFF. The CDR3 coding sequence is TGTGCCAGTAGTATAGTTATACTAGCAGACAATGAGCAGTTCTTC.